This T cell receptor beta chain was recorded in a study of blood T cell repertoires in COVID-19. On the study more broadly: PBMCs, B-cell-depleted T cells, or T cells provided the cDNA or gDNA that made up the material.

Here immunoSEQ multiplex PCR was the method, and the copy in TCRdb shows in-frame clones only, minus some. The repertoire holds about 220,000 clones, with 80% as singletons. Germline V CDR1 and CDR2: KGHSH, LQKENI. This CDR3 has 19 residues. V lost 5 bases and J lost 7, with 27 bases in between. The chain couples TRBV18 to TRBJ1-6, with D maybe TRBD1 (6 bases). The sequenced material came from peripheral blood. This clonotype originated in a woman in her seventies with acute or convalescent COVID-19. The CDR3 loop reads CASSSQGRSSVGQNSPLHF. The CDR3 DNA reads as TGTGCCAGCTCATCCCAGGGGCGGTCCTCCGTTGGTCAAAATTCACCCCTCCACTTT.